This T cell receptor (beta chain) was found in a study of T cell responses to AZD1222 COVID-19 vaccine. Study as a whole: The study pooled second doses at about 4 or about 12 weeks.

The repertoire was sequenced with immunoSEQ multiplex PCR; TCRdb's copy has only in-frame clones and lacks some. The sample holds more than 110,000 clones, approximately 90% seen once. The V segment lost 3 bases and the J segment 5 bases; nucleotides outside the gene matches: 6. CDR1 is SGDLS and CDR2 is YYNGEE in the germline V gene. This CDR3 is 16 amino acids long. Study conclusions and caveats: Most donors were white British, females outnumbered males, and clonal diversity was possibly underestimated. Of spike-specific TCRs, nearly half reportedly target regions left unmutated in variants.

Details on this clone: Its antigen is undetermined.

J is TRBJ2-2 and V is TRBV9; 11 positions match TRBD2. The sequence was collected from an adult in good health. Sample: peripheral blood, taken on day 0 of AZD1222 vaccination. The chain's CDR3 is CASSERTSGLTGELFF. CDR3 coding DNA: TGTGCCAGCAGCGAACGGACTAGCGGGTTGACCGGGGAGCTGTTTTTT.